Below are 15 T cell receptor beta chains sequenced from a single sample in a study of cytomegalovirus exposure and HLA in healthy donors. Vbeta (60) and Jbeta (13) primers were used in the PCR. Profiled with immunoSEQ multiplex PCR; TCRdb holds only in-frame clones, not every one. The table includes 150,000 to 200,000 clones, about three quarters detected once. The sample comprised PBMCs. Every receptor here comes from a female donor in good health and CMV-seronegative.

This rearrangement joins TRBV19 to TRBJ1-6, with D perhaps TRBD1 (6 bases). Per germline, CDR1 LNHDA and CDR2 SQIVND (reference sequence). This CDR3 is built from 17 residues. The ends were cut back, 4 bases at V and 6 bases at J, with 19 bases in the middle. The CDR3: CASSTPLQGIGNSPLHF. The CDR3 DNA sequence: TGTGCCAGTAGTACCCCCCTACAGGGAATCGGTAATTCACCCCTCCACTTT.

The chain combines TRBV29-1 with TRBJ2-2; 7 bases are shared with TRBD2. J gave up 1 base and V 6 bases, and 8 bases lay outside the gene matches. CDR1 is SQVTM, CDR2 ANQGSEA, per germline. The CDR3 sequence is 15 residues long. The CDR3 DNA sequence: TGCAGCGTCCAAGGGGCGGGGGTGAACACCGGGGAGCTGTTTTTT. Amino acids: CSVQGAGVNTGELFF.

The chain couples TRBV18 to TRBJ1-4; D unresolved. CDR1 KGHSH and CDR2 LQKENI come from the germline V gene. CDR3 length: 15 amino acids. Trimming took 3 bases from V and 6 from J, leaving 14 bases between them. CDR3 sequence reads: CASSPTGNRDEKLFF. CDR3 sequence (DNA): TGTGCCAGCTCACCCACGGGGAACAGAGATGAAAAACTGTTTTTT.

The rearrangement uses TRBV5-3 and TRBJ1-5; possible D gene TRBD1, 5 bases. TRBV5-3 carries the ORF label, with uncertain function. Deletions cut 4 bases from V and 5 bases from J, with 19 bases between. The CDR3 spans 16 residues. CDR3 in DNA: TGTGCCAGAAGCGCCGTGACAGCAAAGATATATCAGCCCCAGCATTTT. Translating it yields CARSAVTAKIYQPQHF.

CDR3 nucleotides: TGCGCCAGCAGCTTGACAGGGCCTAGCTCTGGAAACACCATATATTTT. Translation: CASSLTGPSSGNTIYF. This sequence joins TRBV5-1 and TRBJ1-3; D possibly corresponds to TRBD1 (6 bases). V was cut by 1 base and J by 0 bases, with 11 bases left in between. Per the germline V gene, CDR1 is SGHRS and CDR2 is YFSETQ. This CDR3 contains 16 residues.

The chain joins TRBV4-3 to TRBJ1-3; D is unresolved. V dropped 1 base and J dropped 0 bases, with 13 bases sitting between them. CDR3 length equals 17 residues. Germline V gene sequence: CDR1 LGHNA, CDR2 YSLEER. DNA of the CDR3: TGCGCCAGCAGCCAAGTAGGCGGTGTTATCTCTGGAAACACCATATATTTT. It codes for CASSQVGGVISGNTIYF.

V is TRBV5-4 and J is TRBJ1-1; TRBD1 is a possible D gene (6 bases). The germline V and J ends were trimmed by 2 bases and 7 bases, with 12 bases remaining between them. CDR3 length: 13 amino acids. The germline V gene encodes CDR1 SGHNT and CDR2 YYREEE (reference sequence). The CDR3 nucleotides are TGTGCCAGCAGCTTACAGGGCGCCTTTGAAGCTTTCTTT. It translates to CASSLQGAFEAFF.

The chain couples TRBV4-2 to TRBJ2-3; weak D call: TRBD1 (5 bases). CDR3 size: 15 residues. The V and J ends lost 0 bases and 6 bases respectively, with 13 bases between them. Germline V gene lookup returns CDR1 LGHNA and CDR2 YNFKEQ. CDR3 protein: CASSQEGAVRDTQYF. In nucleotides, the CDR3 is TGTGCCAGCAGCCAAGAAGGGGCCGTTCGGGATACGCAGTATTTT.

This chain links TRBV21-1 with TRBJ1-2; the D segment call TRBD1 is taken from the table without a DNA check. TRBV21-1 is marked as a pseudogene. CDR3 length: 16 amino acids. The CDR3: CASSMGDRDPNYGYTF. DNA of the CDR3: TGTGCCAGCAGCATGGGAGACAGGGACCCTAACTATGGCTACACCTTC.

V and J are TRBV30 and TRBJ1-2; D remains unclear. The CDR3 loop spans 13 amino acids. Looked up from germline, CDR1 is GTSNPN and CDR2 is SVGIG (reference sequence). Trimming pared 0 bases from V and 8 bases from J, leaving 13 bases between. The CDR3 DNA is TGTGCCTGGAGTGTTTTTTTTGACAAGGGCTACACCTTC. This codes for CAWSVFFDKGYTF. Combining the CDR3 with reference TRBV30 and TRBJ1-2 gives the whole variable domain SQTIHQWPATLVQPVGSPLSLECTVEGTSNPNLYWYRQAAGRGLQLLFYSVGIGQISSEVPQNLSASRPQDRQFILSSKKLLLSDSGFYLCAWSVFFDKGYTFGSGTRLTVV.

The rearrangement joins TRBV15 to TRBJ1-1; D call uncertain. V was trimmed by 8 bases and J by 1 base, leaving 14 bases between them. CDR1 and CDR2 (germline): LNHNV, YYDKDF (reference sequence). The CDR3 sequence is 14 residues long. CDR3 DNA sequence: TGTGCCACCCCCCTAACGAGAGCGAACACTGAAGCTTTCTTT. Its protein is CATPLTRANTEAFF.

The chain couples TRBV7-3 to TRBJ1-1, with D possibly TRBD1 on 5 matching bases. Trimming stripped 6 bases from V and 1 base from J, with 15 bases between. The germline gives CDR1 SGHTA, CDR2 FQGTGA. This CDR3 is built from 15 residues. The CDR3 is CASSLDGGPNTEAFF. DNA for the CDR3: TGTGCCAGCAGTTTAGACGGGGGACCGAACACTGAAGCTTTCTTT.

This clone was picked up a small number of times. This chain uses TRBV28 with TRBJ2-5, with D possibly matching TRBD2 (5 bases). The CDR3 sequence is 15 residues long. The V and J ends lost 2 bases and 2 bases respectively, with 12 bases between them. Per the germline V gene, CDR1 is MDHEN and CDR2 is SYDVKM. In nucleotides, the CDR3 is TGTGCCAGCAGTTTAACTGGGAGCCGACAAGAGACCCAGTACTTC. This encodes CASSLTGSRQETQYF. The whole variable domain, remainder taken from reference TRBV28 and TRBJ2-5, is DVKVTQSSRYLVKRTGEKVFLECVQDMDHENMFWYRQDPGLGLRLIYFSYDVKMKEKGDIPEGYSVSREKKERFSLILESASTNQTSMYLCASSLTGSRQETQYFGPGTRLLVL.

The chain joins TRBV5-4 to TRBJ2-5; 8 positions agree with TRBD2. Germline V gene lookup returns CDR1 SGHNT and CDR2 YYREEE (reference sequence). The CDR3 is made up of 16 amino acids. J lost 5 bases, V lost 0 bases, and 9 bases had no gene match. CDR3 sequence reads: CASSLVSGGWDETQYF. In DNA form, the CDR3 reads TGTGCCAGCAGCTTGGTGAGCGGGGGCTGGGACGAGACCCAGTACTTC.

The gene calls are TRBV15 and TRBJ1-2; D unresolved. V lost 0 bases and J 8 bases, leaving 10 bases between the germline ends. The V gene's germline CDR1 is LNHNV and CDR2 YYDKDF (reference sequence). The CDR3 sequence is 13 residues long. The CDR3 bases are TGTGCCACCAGCAGAGATAGGAGAGGCGGCTACACCTTC. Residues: CATSRDRRGGYTF.